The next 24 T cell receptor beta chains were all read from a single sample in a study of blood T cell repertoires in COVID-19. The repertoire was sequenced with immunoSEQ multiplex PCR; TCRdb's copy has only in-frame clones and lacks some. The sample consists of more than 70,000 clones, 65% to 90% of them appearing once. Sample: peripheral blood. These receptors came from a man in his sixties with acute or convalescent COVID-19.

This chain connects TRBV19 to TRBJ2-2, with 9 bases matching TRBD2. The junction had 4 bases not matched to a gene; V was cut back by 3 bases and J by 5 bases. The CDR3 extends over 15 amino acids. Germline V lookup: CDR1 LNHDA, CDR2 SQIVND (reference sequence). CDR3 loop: CASSMGAGGTGELFF. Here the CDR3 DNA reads TGTGCCAGTAGTATGGGAGCGGGGGGTACCGGGGAGCTGTTTTTT.

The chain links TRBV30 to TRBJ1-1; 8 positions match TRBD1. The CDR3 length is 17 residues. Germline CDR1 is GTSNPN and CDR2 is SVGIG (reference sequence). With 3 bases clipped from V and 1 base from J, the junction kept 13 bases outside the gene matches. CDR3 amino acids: CAWRFGQGGVWNTEAFF. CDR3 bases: TGTGCCTGGAGATTTGGACAGGGAGGGGTTTGGAACACTGAAGCTTTCTTT.

Here the CDR3 DNA reads TGTGCCAGCAGCAATACACACGAGCAGTACTTC. Amino acids: CASSNTHEQYF. The rearrangement uses TRBV5-6 and TRBJ2-7, with no clear D. The CDR3 is 11 amino acids. Germline lookup yields CDR1 SGHDT and CDR2 YYEEEE. V lost 4 bases and J lost 5, with 7 bases in between.

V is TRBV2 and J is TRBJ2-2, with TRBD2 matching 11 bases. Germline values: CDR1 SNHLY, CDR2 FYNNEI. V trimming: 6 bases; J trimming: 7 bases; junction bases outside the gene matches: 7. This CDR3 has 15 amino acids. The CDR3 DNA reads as TGTGCCAGCAGGGTAGCGGGGGGGCCTCGCGGGGAGCTGTTTTTT. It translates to CASRVAGGPRGELFF. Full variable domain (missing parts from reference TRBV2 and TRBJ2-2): EPEVTQTPSHQVTQMGQEVILRCVPISNHLYFYWYRQILGQKVEFLVSFYNNEISEKSEIFDDQFSVERPDGSNFTLKIRSTKLEDSAMYFCASRVAGGPRGELFFGEGSRLTVL.

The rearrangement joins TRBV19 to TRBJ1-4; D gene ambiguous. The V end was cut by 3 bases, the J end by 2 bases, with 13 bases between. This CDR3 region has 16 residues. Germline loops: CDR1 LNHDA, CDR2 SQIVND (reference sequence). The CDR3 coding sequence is TGTGCCAGTAGTATCGATCGGGAGGCTACTAATGAAAAACTGTTTTTT. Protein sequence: CASSIDREATNEKLFF.

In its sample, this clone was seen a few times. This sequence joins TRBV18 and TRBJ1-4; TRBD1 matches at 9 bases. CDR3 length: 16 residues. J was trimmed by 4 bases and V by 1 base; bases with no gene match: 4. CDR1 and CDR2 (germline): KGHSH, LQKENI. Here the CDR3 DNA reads TGTGCCAGCTCACCACTATGGACAGGGGATAATGAAAAACTGTTTTTT. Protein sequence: CASSPLWTGDNEKLFF.

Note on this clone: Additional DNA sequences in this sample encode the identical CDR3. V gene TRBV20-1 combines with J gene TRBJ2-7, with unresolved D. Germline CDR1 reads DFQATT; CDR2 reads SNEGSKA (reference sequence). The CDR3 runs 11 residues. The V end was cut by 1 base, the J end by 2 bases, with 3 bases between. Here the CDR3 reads CSARGPYEQYF. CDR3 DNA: TGCAGTGCTAGAGGGCCCTACGAGCAGTACTTC.

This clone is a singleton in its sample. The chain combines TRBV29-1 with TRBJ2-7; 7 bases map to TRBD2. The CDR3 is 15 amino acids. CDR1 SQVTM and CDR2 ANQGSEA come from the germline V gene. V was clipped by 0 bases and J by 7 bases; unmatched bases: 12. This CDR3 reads CSVEDWIAGLREQYF. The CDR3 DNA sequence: TGCAGCGTTGAAGATTGGATAGCGGGCCTTCGGGAGCAGTACTTC.

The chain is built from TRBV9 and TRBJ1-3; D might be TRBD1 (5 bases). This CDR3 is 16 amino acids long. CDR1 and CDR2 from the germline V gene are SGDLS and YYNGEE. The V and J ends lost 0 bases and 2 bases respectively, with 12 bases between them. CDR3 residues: CASSVGPQGTGNTIYF. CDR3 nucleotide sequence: TGTGCCAGCAGCGTAGGACCCCAGGGAACTGGAAACACCATATATTTT.

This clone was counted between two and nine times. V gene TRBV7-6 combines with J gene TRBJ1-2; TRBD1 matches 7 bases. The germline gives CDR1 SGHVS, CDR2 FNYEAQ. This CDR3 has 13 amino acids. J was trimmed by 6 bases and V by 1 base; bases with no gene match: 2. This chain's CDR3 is CASSLGQGDGYTF. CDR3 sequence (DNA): TGTGCCAGCAGCTTAGGGCAGGGGGATGGCTACACCTTC.

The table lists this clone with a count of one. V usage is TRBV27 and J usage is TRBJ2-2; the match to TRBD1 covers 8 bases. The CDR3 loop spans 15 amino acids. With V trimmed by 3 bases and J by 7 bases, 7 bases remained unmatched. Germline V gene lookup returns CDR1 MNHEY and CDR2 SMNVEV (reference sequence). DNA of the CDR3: TGTGCCAGCAGTTTTCGGACAGGGATCATCGGGGAGCTGTTTTTT. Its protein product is CASSFRTGIIGELFF.

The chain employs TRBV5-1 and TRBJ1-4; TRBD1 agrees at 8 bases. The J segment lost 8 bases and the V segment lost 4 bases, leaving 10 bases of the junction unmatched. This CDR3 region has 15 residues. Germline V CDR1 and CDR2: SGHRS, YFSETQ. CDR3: CASSPQGALQEKLFF. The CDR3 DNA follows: TGCGCCAGCAGCCCTCAGGGGGCGCTTCAAGAAAAACTGTTTTTT.

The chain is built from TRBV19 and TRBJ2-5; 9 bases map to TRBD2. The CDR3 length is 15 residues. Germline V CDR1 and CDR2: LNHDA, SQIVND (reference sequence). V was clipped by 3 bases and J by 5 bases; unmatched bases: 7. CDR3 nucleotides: TGTGCCAGTAGTATTGGCGGGGGGGCCTTGGAGACCCAGTACTTC. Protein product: CASSIGGGALETQYF.

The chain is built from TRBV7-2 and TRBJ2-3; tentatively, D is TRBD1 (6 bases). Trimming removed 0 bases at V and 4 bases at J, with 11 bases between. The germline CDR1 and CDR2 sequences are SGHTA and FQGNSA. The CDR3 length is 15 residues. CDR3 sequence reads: CASSLAGARADTQYF. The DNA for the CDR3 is TGTGCCAGCAGCTTAGCGGGGGCGCGGGCAGATACGCAGTATTTT.

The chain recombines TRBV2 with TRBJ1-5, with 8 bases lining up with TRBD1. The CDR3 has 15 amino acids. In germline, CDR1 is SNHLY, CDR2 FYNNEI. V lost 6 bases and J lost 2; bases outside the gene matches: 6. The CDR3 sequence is CASSVQGGGNQPQHF. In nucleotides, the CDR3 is TGTGCCAGCAGCGTACAGGGGGGCGGCAATCAGCCCCAGCATTTT.

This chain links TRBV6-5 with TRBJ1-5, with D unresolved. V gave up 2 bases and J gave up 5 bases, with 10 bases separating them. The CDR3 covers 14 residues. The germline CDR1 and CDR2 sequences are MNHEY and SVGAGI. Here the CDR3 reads CASSYGPEHQPQHF. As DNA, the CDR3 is TGTGCCAGCAGTTACGGGCCCGAGCATCAGCCCCAGCATTTT.

DNA of the CDR3: TGTGCCAGCAGCCTGGGACAAATCAACGAGCAGTACTTC. Translation gives CASSLGQINEQYF. The chain links TRBV7-8 to TRBJ2-7; TRBD1 is a possible D gene (6 bases). The CDR3 covers 13 residues. Trimming cost V 5 bases and J 5 bases, with 13 bases left between them. From germline, CDR1 is SGHVS and CDR2 FQNEAQ.

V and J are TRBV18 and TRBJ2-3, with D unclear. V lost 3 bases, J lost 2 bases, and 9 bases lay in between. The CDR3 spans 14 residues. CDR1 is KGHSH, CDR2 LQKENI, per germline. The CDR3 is CASSPSAITDTQYF. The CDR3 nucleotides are TGTGCCAGCTCACCGAGCGCTATCACAGATACGCAGTATTTT. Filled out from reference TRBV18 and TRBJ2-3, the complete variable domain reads NAGVMQNPRHLVRRRGQEARLRCSPMKGHSHVYWYRQLPEEGLKFMVYLQKENIIDESGMPKERFSAEFPKEGPSILRIQQVVRGDSAAYFCASSPSAITDTQYFGPGTRLTVL.

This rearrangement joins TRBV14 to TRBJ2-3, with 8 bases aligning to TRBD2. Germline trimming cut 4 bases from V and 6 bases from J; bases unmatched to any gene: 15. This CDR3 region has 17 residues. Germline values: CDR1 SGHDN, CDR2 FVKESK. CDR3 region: CASSRSTGAGLGDTQYF. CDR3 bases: TGTGCCAGCAGCCGATCTACGGGGGCGGGACTAGGTGATACGCAGTATTTT.

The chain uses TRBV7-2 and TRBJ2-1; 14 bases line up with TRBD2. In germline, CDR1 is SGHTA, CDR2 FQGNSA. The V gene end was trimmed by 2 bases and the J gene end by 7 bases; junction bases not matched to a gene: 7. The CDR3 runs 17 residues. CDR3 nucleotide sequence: TGTGCCAGCAGCTTACTTGGACTAGCGGGGGGCGGAAATGAGCAGTTCTTC. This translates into CASSLLGLAGGGNEQFF.

CDR3 loop: CASSYSTFLLAGPTGELFF. The CDR3 DNA reads as TGTGCCAGCAGTTACTCGACATTTCTATTGGCGGGGCCCACCGGGGAGCTGTTTTTT. V usage is TRBV6-2 or TRBV6-3 and J usage is TRBJ2-2, with a weak D call TRBD2 (6 bases). V was clipped by 0 bases and J by 4 bases, with 21 bases between them. Germline CDR1 is MNHEY and CDR2 is SVGEGT. The CDR3 runs to 19 residues.

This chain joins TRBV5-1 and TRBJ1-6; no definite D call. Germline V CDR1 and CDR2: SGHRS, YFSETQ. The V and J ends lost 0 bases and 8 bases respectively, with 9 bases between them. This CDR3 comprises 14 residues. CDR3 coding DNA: TGCGCCAGCAGCTTGGGGGTGGGAGATTCACCCCTCCACTTT. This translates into CASSLGVGDSPLHF.

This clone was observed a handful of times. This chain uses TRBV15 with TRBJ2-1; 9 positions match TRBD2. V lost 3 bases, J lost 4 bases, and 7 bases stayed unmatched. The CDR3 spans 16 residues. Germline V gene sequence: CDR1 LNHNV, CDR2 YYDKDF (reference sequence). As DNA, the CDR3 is TGTGCCACCAGCAGGGGGACTAGCCTCAGATACAATGAGCAGTTCTTC. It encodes CATSRGTSLRYNEQFF.

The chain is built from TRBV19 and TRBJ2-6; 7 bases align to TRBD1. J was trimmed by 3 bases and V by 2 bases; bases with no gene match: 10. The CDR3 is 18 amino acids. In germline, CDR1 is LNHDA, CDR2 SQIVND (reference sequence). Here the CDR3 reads CASSIRLRGNSGANVLTF. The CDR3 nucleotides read TGTGCCAGTAGTATAAGGCTCAGGGGGAACAGTGGGGCCAACGTCCTGACTTTC.